This T cell receptor (beta chain) was sequenced for a study of T cell clonotyping in hematopoietic cell transplantation. V gave up 3 bases and J gave up 3 bases; unmatched junction bases: 3. This CDR3 contains 14 residues. CDR1 and CDR2 from the germline V gene are KGHSH and LQKENI. In this sample, this clone turned up a few times. Its antigen is not identified. Using immunoSEQ multiplex PCR, the repertoire was profiled, and TCRdb retains in-frame clones only, with some absent. The sample carries around 12,000 clones, about half recorded once. Whole-study results and caveats: After transplant, recipient diversity fell while pathologically expanded clonotypes grew through day 180. Broader posttransplant TCR repertoire diversity was predicted by graft donor and pretransplant recipient Inverse Simpson Index values. At the given depth, recipient repertoires were over 97% de novo clonotypes. Without cell sorting, CD4 versus CD8 contributions remain unresolved.

The rearrangement links TRBV18 to TRBJ2-7; 9 bases align to TRBD2. The TCR was taken from a man between 50 and 59 years old in good health. Some clones in this sample may be carry-over from other donors' samples. The sample comprised peripheral blood mononuclear cells. The CDR3 spells CASSPSGRYYEQYF. The CDR3 bases are TGTGCCAGCTCACCCAGCGGGAGGTACTACGAGCAGTACTTC.